Listed here is a single T cell receptor beta chain. Its cognate antigen is unknown. This sample is drawn from a study of beta chain features in type 1 diabetes. Study-wide findings and caveats: People with Type 1 diabetes carried modestly yet significantly shorter TCRB CDR3s in all four CD4+ subsets.

Germline V gene lookup returns CDR1 SGHRS and CDR2 YFSETQ. V shed 2 bases and J shed 1 base, with 12 bases lying between them. The CDR3 is 15 residues long. Reverse transcribing all isolated RNA meant expressed TCRB transcripts were sequenced. The assay was immunoSEQ multiplex PCR, and TCRdb's table has in-frame clones only and misses some. The profile shows about 650,000 clones, roughly an eighth of them singletons. Central memory, naive, regulatory and stem cell-like memory CD4+ cells were sorted by CD45RO/CCR7/CD25/CD127/CD95/CD27. The V and J genes are TRBV5-1 and TRBJ1-1; a weak D match, TRBD1 (6 bases). This clonotype originated in a man aged 25 to 40 with type 1 diabetes. The sample was naive CD4+ T cells from blood. The CDR3 sequence is CASSFAGASNTEAFF. In nucleotides, the CDR3 is TGCGCCAGCAGCTTCGCAGGGGCCTCGAACACTGAAGCTTTCTTT.